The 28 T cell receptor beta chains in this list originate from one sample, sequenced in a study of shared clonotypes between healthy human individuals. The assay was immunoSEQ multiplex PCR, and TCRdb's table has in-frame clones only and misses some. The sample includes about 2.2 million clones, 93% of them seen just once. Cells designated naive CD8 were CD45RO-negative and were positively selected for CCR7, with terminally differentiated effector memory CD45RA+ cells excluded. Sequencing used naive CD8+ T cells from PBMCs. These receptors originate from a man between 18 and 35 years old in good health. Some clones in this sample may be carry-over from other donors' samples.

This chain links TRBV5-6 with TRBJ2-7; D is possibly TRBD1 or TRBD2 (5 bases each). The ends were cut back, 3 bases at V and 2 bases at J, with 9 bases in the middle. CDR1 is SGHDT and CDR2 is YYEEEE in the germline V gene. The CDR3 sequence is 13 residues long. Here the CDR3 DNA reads TGTGCCAGCAGCTGGGACGGAACCTACGAGCAGTACTTC. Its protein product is CASSWDGTYEQYF.

The CDR3 sequence is CASSQYPGQGAKNIQYF. DNA for the CDR3: TGTGCCAGCAGTCAATATCCAGGGCAGGGCGCCAAAAACATTCAGTACTTC. The rearrangement links TRBV27 to TRBJ2-4, with a weak D call TRBD1 (5 bases). The germline gives CDR1 MNHEY, CDR2 SMNVEV (reference sequence). V was cut by 5 bases and J by 1 base, with 18 bases left in between. The CDR3 consists of 17 residues.

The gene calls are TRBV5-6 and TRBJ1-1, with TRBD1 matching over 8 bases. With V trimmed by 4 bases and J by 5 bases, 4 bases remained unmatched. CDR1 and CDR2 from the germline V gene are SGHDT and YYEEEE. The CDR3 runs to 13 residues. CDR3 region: CASSQGAGTEAFF. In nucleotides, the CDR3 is TGTGCCAGCAGCCAGGGGGCTGGAACTGAAGCTTTCTTT.

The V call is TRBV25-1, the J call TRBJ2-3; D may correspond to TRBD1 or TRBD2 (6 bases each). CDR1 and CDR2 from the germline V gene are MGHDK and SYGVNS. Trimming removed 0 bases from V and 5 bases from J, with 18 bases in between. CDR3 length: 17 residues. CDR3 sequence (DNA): TGTGCCAGCAGTGAATATTGGGGGGCCGAGTCGATAGATACGCAGTATTTT. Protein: CASSEYWGAESIDTQYF. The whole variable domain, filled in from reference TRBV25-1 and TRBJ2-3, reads EADIYQTPRYLVIGTGKKITLECSQTMGHDKMYWYQQDPGMELHLIHYSYGVNSTEKGDLSSESTVSRIRTEHFPLTLESARPSHTSQYLCASSEYWGAESIDTQYFGPGTRLTVL.

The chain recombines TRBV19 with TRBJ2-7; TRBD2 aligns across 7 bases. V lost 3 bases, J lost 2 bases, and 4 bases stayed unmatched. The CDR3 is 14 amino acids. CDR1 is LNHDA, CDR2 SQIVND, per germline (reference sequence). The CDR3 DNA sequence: TGTGCCAGTAGTATGGCGGGAGTAGCCTACGAGCAGTACTTC. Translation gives CASSMAGVAYEQYF.

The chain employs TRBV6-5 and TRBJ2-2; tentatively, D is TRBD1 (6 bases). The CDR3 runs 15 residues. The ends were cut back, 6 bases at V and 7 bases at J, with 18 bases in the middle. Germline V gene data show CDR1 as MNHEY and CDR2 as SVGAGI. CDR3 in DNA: TGTGCCAGCAGCAACTCCGGGACAAGGCACGGGGAGCTGTTTTTT. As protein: CASSNSGTRHGELFF.

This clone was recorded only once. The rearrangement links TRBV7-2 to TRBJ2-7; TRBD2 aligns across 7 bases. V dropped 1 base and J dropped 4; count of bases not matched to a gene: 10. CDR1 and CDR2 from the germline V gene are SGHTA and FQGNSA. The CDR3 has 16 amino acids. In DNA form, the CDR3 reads TGTGCCAGCAGCTTAGTGTCGGGGAGGGCCTTGTACGAGCAGTACTTC. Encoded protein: CASSLVSGRALYEQYF.

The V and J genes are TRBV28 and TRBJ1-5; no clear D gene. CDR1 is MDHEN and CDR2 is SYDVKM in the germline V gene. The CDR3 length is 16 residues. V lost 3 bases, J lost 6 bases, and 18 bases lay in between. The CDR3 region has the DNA TGTGCCAGCAGTTTTGTGGAAGGGTGGGCCAGTCAGCCCCAGCATTTT. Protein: CASSFVEGWASQPQHF.

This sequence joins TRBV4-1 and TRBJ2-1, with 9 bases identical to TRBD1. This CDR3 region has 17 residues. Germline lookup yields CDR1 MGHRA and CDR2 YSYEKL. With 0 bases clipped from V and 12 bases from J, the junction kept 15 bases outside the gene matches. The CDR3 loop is CASSQEPGTGTYQGQFF. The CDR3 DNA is TGCGCCAGCAGCCAAGAGCCTGGGACAGGGACCTACCAAGGGCAGTTCTTC.

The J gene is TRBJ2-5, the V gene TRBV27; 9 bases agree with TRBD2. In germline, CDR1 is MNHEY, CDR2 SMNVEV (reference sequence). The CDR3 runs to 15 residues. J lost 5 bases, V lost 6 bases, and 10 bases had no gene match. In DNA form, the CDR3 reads TGTGCCAGCAGCCCAATTAGCGGGAGTGGGGAGACCCAGTACTTC. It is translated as CASSPISGSGETQYF.

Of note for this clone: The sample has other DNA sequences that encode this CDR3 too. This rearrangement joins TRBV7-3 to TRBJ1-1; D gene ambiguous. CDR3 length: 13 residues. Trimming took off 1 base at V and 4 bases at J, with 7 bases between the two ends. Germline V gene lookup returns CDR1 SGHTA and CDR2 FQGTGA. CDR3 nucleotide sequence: TGTGCCAGCAGCTTAAACTGGGGCACTGAAGCTTTCTTT. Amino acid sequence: CASSLNWGTEAFF. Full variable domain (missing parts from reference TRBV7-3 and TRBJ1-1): GAGVSQTPSNKVTEKGKYVELRCDPISGHTALYWYRQSLGQGPEFLIYFQGTGAADDSGLPNDRFFAVRPEGSVSTLKIQRTERGDSAVYLCASSLNWGTEAFFGQGTRLTVV.

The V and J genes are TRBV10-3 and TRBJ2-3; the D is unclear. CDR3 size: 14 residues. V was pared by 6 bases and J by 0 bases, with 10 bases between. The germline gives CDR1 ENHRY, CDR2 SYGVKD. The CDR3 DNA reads TGTGCCATCAGGGTAGGATCTAGCACAGATACGCAGTATTTT. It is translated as CAIRVGSSTDTQYF.

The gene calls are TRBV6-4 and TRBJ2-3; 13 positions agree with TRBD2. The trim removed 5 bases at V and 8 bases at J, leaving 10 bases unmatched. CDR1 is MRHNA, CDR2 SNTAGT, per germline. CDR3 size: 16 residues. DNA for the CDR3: TGTGCCAGCAGTACGGGGACTAGCGGGGCGCAAAGTACGCAGTATTTT. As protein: CASSTGTSGAQSTQYF.

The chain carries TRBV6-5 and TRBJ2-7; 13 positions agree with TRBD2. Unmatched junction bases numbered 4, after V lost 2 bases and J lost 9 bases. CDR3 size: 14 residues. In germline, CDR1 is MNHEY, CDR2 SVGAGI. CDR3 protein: CASSYTSGRAAQYF. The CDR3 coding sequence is TGTGCCAGCAGTTACACTAGCGGGAGGGCCGCGCAGTACTTC.

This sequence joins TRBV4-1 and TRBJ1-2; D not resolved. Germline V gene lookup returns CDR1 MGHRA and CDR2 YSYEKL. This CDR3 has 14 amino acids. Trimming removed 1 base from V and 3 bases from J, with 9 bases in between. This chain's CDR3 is CASSQVRPHYGYTF. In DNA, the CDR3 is TGCGCCAGCAGCCAAGTTCGTCCGCACTATGGCTACACCTTC.

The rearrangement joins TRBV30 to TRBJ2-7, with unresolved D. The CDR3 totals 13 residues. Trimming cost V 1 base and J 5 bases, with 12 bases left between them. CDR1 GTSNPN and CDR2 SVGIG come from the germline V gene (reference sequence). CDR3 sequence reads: CAWSGKLWDEQYF. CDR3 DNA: TGTGCCTGGAGTGGGAAACTCTGGGACGAGCAGTACTTC. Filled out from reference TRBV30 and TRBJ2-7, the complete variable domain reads SQTIHQWPATLVQPVGSPLSLECTVEGTSNPNLYWYRQAAGRGLQLLFYSVGIGQISSEVPQNLSASRPQDRQFILSSKKLLLSDSGFYLCAWSGKLWDEQYFGPGTRLTVT.

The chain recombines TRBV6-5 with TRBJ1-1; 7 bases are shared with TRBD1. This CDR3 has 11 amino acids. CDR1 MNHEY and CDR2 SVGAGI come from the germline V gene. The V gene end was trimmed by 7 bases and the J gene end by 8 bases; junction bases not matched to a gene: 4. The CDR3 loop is CASILGGEAFF. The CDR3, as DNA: TGTGCCAGCATCCTAGGGGGCGAAGCTTTCTTT.

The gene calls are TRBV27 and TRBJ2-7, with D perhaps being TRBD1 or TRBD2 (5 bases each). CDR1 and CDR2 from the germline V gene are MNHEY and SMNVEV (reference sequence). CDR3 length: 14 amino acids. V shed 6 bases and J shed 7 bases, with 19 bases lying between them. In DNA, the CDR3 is TGTGCCAGCAGCTCCGGGACGGCGGTGCGGGAGCAGTACTTC. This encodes CASSSGTAVREQYF.

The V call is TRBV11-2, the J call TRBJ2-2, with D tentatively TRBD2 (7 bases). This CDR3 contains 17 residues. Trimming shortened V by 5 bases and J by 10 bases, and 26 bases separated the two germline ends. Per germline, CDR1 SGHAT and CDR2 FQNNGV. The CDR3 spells CASSPLTSGGLVKELFF. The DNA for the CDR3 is TGTGCCAGCAGCCCCCTAACCTCGGGGGGCCTTGTAAAGGAGCTGTTTTTT. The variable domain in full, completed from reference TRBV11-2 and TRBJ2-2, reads EAGVAQSPRYKIIEKRQSVAFWCNPISGHATLYWYQQILGQGPKLLIQFQNNGVVDDSQLPKDRFSAERLKGVDSTLKIQPAKLEDSAVYLCASSPLTSGGLVKELFFGEGSRLTVL.

The CDR3 sequence is CASSLDGQMGSYEQYF. The CDR3 DNA is TGTGCCAGCAGCTTAGACGGACAAATGGGCTCCTACGAGCAGTACTTC. The chain combines TRBV7-6 with TRBJ2-7, with TRBD1 as a possible D gene (5 bases). Trimming took off 1 base at V and 0 bases at J, with 13 bases between the two ends. The CDR3 totals 16 residues. CDR1 SGHVS and CDR2 FNYEAQ come from the germline V gene. Variable domain in full (rest from reference TRBV7-6 and TRBJ2-7): GAGVSQSPRYKVTKRGQDVALRCDPISGHVSLYWYRQALGQGPEFLTYFNYEAQQDKSGLPNDRFSAERPEGSISTLTIQRTEQRDSAMYRCASSLDGQMGSYEQYFGPGTRLTVT.

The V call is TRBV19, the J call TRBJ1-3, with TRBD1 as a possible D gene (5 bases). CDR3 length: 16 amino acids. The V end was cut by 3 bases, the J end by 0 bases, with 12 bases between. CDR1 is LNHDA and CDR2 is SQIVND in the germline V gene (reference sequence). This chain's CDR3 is CASSIDRGVSGNTIYF. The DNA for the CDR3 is TGTGCCAGTAGTATCGACCGGGGGGTCTCTGGAAACACCATATATTTT.

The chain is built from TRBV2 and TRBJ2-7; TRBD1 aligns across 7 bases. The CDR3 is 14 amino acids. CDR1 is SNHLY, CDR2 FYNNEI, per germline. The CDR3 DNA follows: TGTGCTGTGGGGTCCGACAGGGCTTCCTACGAGCAGTACTTC. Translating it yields CAVGSDRASYEQYF.

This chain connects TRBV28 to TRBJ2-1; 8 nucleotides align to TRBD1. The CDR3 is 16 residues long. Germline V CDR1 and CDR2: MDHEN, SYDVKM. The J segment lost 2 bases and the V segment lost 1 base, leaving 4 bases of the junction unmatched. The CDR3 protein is CASSLSDRAPYNEQFF. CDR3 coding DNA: TGTGCCAGCAGTTTATCGGACAGGGCCCCCTACAATGAGCAGTTCTTC.

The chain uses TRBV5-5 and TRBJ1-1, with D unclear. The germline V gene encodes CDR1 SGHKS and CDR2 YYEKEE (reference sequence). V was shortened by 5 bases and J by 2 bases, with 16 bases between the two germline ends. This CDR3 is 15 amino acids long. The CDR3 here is CASSMTTTLNTEAFF. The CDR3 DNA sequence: TGTGCCAGCAGTATGACAACTACCTTAAACACTGAAGCTTTCTTT.

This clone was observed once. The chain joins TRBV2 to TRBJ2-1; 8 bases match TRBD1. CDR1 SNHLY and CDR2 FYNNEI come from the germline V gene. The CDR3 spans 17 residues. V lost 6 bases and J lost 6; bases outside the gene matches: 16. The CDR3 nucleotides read TGTGCCAGCAGGGATCAGGACAGGGTACGAGTTTTCAATGAGCAGTTCTTC. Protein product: CASRDQDRVRVFNEQFF.

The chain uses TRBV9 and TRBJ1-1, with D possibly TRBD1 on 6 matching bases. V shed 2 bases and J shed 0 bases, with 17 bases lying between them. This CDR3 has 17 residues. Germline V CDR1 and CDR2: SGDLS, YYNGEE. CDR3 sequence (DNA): TGTGCCAGCAGCGTCCAGGGGTTTCCCGGGATGAACACTGAAGCTTTCTTT. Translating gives CASSVQGFPGMNTEAFF.

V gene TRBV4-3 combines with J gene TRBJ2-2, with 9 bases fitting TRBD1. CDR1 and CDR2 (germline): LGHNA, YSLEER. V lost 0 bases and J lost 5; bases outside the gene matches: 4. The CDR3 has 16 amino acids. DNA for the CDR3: TGCGCCAGCAGCCAAGAGAGACAGGGGGAGACCGGGGAGCTGTTTTTT. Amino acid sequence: CASSQERQGETGELFF.

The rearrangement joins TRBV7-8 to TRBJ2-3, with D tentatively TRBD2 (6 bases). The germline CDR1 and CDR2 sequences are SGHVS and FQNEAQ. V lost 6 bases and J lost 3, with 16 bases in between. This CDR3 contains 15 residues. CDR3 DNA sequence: TGTGCCAGCAGGGCCGGGACTGGGGGGACAGATACGCAGTATTTT. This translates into CASRAGTGGTDTQYF.